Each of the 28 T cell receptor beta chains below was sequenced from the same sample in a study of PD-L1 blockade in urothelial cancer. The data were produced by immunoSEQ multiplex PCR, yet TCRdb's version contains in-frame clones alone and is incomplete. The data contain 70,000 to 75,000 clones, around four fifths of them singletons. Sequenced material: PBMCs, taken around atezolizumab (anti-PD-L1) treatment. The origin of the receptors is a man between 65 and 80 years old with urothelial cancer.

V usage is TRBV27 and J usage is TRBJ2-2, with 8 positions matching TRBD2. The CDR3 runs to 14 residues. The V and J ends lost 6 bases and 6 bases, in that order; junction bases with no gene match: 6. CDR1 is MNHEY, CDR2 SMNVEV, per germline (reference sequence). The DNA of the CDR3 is TGTGCCAGCAGAACTAGGCGGGAGGCCGGGGAGCTGTTTTTT. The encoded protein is CASRTRREAGELFF.

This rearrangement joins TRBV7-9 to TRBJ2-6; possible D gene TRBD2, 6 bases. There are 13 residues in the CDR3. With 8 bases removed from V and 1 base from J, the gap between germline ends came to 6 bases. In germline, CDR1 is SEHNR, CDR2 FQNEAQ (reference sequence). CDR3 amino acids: CASRESGANVLTF. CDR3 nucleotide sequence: TGTGCCAGCCGGGAGTCTGGGGCCAACGTCCTGACTTTC.

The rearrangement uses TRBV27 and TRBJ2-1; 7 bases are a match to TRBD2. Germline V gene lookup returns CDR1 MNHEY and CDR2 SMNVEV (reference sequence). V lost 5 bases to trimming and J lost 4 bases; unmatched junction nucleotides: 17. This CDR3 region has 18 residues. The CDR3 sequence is CASSPPWVSGNPYNEQFF. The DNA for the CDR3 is TGTGCCAGCAGTCCTCCATGGGTGAGCGGGAACCCATACAATGAGCAGTTCTTC.

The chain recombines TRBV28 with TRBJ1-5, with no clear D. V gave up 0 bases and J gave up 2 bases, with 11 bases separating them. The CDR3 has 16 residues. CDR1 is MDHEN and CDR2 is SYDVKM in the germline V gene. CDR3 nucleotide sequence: TGTGCCAGCAGTTTATGGACGGGAGGCGGCAATCAGCCCCAGCATTTT. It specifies CASSLWTGGGNQPQHF.

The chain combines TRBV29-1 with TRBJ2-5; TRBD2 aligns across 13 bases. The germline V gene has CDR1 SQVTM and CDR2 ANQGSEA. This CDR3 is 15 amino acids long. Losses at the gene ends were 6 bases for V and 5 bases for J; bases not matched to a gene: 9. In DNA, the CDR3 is TGCAGCGTGTCATCCGGGACTAGCGGGAAGGAGACCCAGTACTTC. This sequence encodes CSVSSGTSGKETQYF.

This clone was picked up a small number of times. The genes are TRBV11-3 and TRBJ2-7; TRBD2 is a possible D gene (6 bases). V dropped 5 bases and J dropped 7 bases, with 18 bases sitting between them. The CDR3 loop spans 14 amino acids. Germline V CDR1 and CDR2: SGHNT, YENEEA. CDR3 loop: CASSPPEGRREQYF. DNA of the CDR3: TGTGCCAGCAGCCCCCCGGAGGGAAGGAGGGAGCAGTACTTC.

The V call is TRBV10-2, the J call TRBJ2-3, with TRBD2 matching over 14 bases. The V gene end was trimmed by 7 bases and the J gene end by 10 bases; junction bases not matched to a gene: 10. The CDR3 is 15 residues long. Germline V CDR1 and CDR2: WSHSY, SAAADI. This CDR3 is CASTLGLAGEGAQYF. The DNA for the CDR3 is TGCGCCAGCACCCTGGGACTAGCGGGAGAAGGGGCGCAGTATTTT.

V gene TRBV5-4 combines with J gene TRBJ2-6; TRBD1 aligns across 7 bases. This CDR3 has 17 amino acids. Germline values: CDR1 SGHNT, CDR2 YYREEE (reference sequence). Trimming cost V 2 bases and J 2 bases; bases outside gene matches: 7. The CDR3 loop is CASSFETGYAGANVLTF. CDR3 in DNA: TGTGCCAGCAGCTTTGAGACAGGGTATGCTGGGGCCAACGTCCTGACTTTC.

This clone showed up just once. CDR3 region: CASSLAGGRYNEQFF. The DNA for the CDR3 is TGTGCCAGCAGTCTCGCGGGAGGAAGGTACAATGAGCAGTTCTTC. V usage is TRBV6-5 and J usage is TRBJ2-1, with 8 bases fitting TRBD2. The CDR3 contains 15 residues. V was clipped by 5 bases and J by 4 bases; unmatched bases: 7. CDR1 is MNHEY and CDR2 is SVGAGI in the germline V gene.

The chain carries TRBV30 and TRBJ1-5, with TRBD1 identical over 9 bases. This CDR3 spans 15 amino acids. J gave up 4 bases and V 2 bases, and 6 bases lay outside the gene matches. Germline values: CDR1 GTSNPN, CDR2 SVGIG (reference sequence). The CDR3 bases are TGTGCCTGGAGTATCCGGGACAGGGTGAATCAGCCCCAGCATTTT. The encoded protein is CAWSIRDRVNQPQHF.

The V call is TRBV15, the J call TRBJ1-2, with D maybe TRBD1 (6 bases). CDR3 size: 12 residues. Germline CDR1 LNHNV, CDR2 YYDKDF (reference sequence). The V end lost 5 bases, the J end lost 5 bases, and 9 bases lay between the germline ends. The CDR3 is CATSPGHYGYTF. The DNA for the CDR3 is TGTGCCACCAGCCCGGGACATTATGGCTACACCTTC.

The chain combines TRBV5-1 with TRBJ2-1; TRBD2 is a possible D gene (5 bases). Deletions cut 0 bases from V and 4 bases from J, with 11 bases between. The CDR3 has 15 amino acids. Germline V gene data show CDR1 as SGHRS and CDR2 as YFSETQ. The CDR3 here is CASSLAAERYNEQFF. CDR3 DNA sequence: TGCGCCAGCAGCTTGGCAGCGGAACGTTACAATGAGCAGTTCTTC.

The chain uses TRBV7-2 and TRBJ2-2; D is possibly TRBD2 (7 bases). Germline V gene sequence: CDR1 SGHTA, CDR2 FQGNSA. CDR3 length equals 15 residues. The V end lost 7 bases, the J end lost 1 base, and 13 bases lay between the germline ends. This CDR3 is CASKGGGVNTGELFF. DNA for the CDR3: TGTGCCAGCAAGGGAGGGGGGGTGAACACCGGGGAGCTGTTTTTT. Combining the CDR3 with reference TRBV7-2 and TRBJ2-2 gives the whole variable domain GAGVSQSPSNKVTEKGKDVELRCDPISGHTALYWYRQSLGQGLEFLIYFQGNSAPDKSGLPSDRFSAERTGGSVSTLTIQRTQQEDSAVYLCASKGGGVNTGELFFGEGSRLTVL.

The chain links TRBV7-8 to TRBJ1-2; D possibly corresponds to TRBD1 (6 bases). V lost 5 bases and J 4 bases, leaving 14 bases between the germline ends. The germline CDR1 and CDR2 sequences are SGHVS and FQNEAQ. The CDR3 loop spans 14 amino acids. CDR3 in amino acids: CASSPDRTGYGYTF. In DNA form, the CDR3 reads TGTGCCAGCAGCCCTGACAGGACGGGCTATGGCTACACCTTC.

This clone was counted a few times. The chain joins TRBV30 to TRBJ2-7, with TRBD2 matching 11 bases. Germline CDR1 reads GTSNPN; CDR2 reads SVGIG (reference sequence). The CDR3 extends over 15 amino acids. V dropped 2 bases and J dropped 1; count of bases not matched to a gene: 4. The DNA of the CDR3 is TGTGCCTGGAGTCTAGCGGGAGGCTTTTCCTACGAGCAGTACTTC. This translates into CAWSLAGGFSYEQYF.

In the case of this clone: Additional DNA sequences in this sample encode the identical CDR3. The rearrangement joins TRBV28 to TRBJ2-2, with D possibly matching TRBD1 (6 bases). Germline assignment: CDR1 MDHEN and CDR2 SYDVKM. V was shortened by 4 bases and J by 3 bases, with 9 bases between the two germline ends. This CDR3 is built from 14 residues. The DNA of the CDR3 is TGTGCCAGCAGTTCTCCAGGGGACACCGGGGAGCTGTTTTTT. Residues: CASSSPGDTGELFF.

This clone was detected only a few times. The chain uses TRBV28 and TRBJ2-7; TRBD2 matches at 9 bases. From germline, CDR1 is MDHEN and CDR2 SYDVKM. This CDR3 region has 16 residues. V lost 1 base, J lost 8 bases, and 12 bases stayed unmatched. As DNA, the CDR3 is TGTGCCAGCAGTTTATCTAGCGGGAAAATATTACGGCAGCAGTACTTC. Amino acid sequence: CASSLSSGKILRQQYF.

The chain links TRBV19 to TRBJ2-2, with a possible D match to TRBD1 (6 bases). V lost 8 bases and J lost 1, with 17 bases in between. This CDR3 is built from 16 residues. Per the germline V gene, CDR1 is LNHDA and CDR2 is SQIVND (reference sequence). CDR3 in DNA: TGTGCCAGTTCCCCCCCCGGGACAATGAACACCGGGGAGCTGTTTTTT. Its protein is CASSPPGTMNTGELFF.

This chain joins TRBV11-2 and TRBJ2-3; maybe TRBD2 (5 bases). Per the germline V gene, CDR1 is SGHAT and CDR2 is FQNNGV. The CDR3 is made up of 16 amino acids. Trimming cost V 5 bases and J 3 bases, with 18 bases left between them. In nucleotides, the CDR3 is TGTGCCAGCAGCCGAATCTCTACTAGAAATACAGATACGCAGTATTTT. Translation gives CASSRISTRNTDTQYF.

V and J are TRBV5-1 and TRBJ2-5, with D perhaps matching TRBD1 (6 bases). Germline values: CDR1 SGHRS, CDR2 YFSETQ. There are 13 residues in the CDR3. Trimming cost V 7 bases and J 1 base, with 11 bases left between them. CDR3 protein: CASSGQTQETQYF. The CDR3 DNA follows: TGCGCCAGCTCCGGACAGACCCAAGAGACCCAGTACTTC.

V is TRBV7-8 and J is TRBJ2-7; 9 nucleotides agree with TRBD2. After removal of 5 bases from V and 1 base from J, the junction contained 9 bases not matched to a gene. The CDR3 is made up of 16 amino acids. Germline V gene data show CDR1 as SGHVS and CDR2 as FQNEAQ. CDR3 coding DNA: TGTGCCAGCAGCCCCCGACTTAGCGGGAGATCCTACGAGCAGTACTTC. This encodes CASSPRLSGRSYEQYF.

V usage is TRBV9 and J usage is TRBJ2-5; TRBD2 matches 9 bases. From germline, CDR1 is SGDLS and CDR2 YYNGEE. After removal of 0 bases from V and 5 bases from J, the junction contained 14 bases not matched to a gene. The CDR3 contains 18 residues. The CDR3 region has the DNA TGTGCCAGCAGCGTAGCCTCCGGGGGGCTAGCGGGACTGGAGACCCAGTACTTC. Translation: CASSVASGGLAGLETQYF.

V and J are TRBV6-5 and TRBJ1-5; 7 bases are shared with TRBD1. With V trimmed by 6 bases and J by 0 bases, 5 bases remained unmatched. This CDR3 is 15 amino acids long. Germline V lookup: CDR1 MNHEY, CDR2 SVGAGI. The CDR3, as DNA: TGTGCCAGCAGGCGGGACAGCTATAGCAATCAGCCCCAGCATTTT. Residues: CASRRDSYSNQPQHF.

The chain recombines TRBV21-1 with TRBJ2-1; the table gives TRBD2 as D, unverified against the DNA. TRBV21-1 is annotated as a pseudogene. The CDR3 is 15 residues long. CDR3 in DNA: TGTGCCAGCAGCAATGGACTAGCGGGAGTCAATGAGCAGTTCTTC. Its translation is CASSNGLAGVNEQFF.

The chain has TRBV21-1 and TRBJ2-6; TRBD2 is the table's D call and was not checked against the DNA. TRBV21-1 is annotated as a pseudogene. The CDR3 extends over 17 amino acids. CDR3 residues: CASRTGFRSAGANVLTF. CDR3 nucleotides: TGTGCCAGCAGAACCGGTTTTCGGTCTGCTGGGGCCAACGTCCTGACTTTC.

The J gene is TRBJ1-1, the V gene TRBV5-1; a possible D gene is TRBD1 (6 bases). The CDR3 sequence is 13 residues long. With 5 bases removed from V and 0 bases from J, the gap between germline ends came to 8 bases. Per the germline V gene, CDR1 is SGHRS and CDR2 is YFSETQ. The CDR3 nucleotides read TGCGCCAGCAGTTACAGGGTGAACACTGAAGCTTTCTTT. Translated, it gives CASSYRVNTEAFF.

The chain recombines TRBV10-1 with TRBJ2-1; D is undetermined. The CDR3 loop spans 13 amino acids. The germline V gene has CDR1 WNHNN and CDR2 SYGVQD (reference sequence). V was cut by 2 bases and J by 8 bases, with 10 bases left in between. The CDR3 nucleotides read TGCGCCAGCAGTGAGAGGCGGTTGGATGAGCAGTTCTTC. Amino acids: CASSERRLDEQFF.

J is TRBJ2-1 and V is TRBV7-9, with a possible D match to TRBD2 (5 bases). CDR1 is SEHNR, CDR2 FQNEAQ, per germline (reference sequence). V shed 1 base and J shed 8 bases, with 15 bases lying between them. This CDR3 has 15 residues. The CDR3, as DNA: TGTGCCAGCAGCTTAGTGAACTCTGGGAGCGATGAGCAGTTCTTC. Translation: CASSLVNSGSDEQFF.